This T cell receptor (beta chain) emerged from a study of human T cells and chemical hapten exposure. TCRdb reanalysed the RACE reads using MiXCR and keeps one entry per CDR3 protein. Here the sample spans around 300,000 distinct CDR3 sequences, 7.5% to 9% being singletons. Germline V CDR1 and CDR2: MDHEN, SYDVKM. V shed 7 bases and J shed 8 bases, with 17 bases lying between them. The CDR3 loop spans 13 amino acids. The time point was: pre-sensitization, week 0. Treatment reported: therapeutic diphenylcyclopropenone sensitization with weekly scalp DPC. The table lists this clonotype with a few counts.

Sequenced material: whole blood, taken in connection with sensitization to the hapten diphenylcyclopropenone (DPC). V usage is TRBV28 and J usage is TRBJ1-2; D gene ambiguous. The TCR originated in a man between 18 and 35 years old with alopecia areata. Some clones in this sample may be carry-over from other donors' samples. Written as DNA, the CDR3 is TGTGCCAGCAACCCCTTGGGCCCGACCGGCTACACCTTC. Protein sequence: CASNPLGPTGYTF.